The 14 T cell receptor beta chains reported below all come from one sample, sequenced in a study of CXCR3-negative and CXCR3-positive naive CD8 T cells. Researchers prepared the TRB cDNA libraries using 5' RACE with UMI labels. One entry per CDR3 protein, without DNA, is what TCRdb gives after re-calling the 5' RACE reads. Listed are under 85,000 distinct CDR3 sequences; roughly 1.5% falls within the top ten. Sequenced sample: naive CXCR3- CD8+ T cells from blood. Subset noted: CD45RO-CCR7+CD27+CD95- naive CD8+ T cells lacking CXCR3 (TNR3-). All receptors derive from a human donor in good health. Some clones in this sample may be carry-over from other donors' samples.

V gene TRBV4-1 combines with J gene TRBJ2-1; the D call of TRBD2 rests on TCRdb alone, since no DNA is present to check it. This CDR3 region has 16 residues. Germline lookup yields CDR1 MGHRA and CDR2 YSYEKL. CDR3 residues: CASSQGTSGSYNEQFF.

The CDR3 is CASSLTGLVADNYFPYNEQFF. The chain carries TRBV28 and TRBJ2-1; as DNA is missing, the TRBD2 call by TCRdb cannot be tested. Germline V lookup: CDR1 MDHEN, CDR2 SYDVKM. This CDR3 has 21 amino acids.

V gene TRBV10-3 combines with J gene TRBJ2-1. Germline CDR1 and CDR2: ENHRY and SYGVKD. CDR3 length: 16 residues. This CDR3 is CAISESLTASYNEQFF.

V usage is TRBV7-9 and J usage is TRBJ2-7; TCRdb gives TRBD2 as the D gene, but with no DNA this cannot be confirmed. CDR1 is SEHNR and CDR2 is FQNEAQ in the germline V gene (reference sequence). This CDR3 has 17 residues. CDR3 amino acids: CASSSGLAGVIDYEQYF.

The V gene is TRBV20-1, the J gene TRBJ2-7. Germline lookup yields CDR1 DFQATT and CDR2 SNEGSKA (reference sequence). This CDR3 is built from 12 residues. CDR3 loop: CSARARSYEQYF.

The rearrangement links TRBV25-1 to TRBJ1-2; TCRdb's D call of TRBD1 is untestable without DNA. Germline assignment: CDR1 MGHDK and CDR2 SYGVNS. The CDR3 covers 15 residues. This chain's CDR3 is CASSEHGNRGYGYTF.

V usage is TRBV4-1 and J usage is TRBJ2-7; TCRdb designates TRBD2, a call that cannot be tested without DNA. CDR1 MGHRA and CDR2 YSYEKL come from the germline V gene. The CDR3 is made up of 13 amino acids. CDR3 amino acids: CASSQAGRYEQYF.

This chain joins TRBV12-3 or TRBV12-4 and TRBJ1-3; TCRdb gives TRBD1 as the D gene, but with no DNA this cannot be confirmed. This CDR3 contains 17 residues. This CDR3 reads CASSTVGAQAWGNTIYF.

This chain uses TRBV29-1 with TRBJ1-2; the TCRdb call, TRBD1, lacks DNA for checking. CDR1 and CDR2 (germline): SQVTM, ANQGSEA. This CDR3 is built from 12 residues. This CDR3 reads CSVGTGDVVYTF.

This chain joins TRBV9 and TRBJ2-3; as DNA is missing, the TRBD1 call by TCRdb cannot be tested. Germline loops: CDR1 SGDLS, CDR2 YYNGEE. This CDR3 is 14 amino acids long. CDR3 in amino acids: CASSVGGAKDTQYF. The entire variable domain, with the rest obtained from reference TRBV9 and TRBJ2-3, is as follows: DSGVTQTPKHLITATGQRVTLRCSPRSGDLSVYWYQQSLDQGLQFLIQYYNGEERAKGNILERFSAQQFPDLHSELNLSSLELGDSALYFCASSVGGAKDTQYFGPGTRLTVL.

The chain carries TRBV5-1 and TRBJ2-2; the D call of TRBD1 rests on TCRdb alone, since no DNA is present to check it. The CDR3 consists of 17 residues. The germline CDR1 and CDR2 sequences are SGHRS and YFSETQ. The CDR3 region is CASSSPPAGGLTGELFF.

V gene TRBV7-2 combines with J gene TRBJ1-5. The CDR3 contains 17 residues. The germline V gene has CDR1 SGHTA and CDR2 FQGNSA. The CDR3 sequence is CASSPDRSVGSVQPQHF.

The V call is TRBV7-6, the J call TRBJ1-6; no DNA is available, so the TRBD1 call from TCRdb remains unchecked. The germline V gene encodes CDR1 SGHVS and CDR2 FNYEAQ. The CDR3 has 17 amino acids. CDR3 loop: CASSPLVAPAPNSPLHF.

The chain couples TRBV12-3 or TRBV12-4 to TRBJ2-2; the D gene TCRdb calls, TRBD1, cannot be checked with no DNA. The CDR3 consists of 15 residues. The CDR3: CASRGSDSNTGELFF.